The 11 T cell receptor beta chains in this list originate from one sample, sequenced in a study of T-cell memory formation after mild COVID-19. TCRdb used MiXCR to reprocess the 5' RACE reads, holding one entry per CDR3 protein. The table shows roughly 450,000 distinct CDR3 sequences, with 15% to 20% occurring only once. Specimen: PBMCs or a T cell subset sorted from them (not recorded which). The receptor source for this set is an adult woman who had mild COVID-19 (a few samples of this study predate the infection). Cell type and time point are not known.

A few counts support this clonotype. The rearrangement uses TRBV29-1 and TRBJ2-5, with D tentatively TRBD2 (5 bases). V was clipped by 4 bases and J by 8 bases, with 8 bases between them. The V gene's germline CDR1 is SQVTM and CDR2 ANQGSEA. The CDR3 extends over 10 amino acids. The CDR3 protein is CSVVEGTQYF. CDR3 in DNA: TGCAGCGTTGTTGAGGGAACCCAGTACTTC.

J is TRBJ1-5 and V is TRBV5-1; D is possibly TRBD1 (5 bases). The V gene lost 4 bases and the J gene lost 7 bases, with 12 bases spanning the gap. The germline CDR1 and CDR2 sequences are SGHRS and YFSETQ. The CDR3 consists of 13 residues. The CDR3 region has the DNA TGCGCCAGCAGCCTTGAGGGGCAGCAGCCCCAGCATTTT. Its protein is CASSLEGQQPQHF.

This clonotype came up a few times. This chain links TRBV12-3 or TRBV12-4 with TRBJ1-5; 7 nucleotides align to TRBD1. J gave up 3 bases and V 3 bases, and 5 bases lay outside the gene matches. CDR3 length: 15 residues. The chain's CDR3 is CASSFATGNNQPQHF. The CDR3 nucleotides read TGTGCCAGCAGTTTCGCGACAGGGAACAATCAGCCCCAGCATTTT.

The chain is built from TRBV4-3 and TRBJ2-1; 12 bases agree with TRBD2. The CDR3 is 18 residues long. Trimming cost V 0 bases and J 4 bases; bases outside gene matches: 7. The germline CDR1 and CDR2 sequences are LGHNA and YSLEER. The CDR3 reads CASSQEFAGTSGYNEQFF. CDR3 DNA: TGCGCCAGCAGCCAAGAATTCGCCGGGACTAGCGGGTACAATGAGCAGTTCTTC.

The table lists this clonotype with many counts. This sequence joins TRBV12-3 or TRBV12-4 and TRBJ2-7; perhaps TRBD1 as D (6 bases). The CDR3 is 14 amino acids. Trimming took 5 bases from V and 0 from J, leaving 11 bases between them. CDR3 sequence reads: CASSGYRDSYEQYF. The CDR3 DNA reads TGTGCCAGCAGTGGCTACAGGGACTCCTACGAGCAGTACTTC.

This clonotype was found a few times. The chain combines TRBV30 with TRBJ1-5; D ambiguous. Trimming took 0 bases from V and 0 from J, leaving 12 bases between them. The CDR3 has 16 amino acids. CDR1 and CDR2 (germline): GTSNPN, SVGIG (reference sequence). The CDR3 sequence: CAWSVGGGFSNQPQHF. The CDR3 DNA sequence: TGTGCCTGGAGTGTGGGAGGAGGTTTTAGCAATCAGCCCCAGCATTTT. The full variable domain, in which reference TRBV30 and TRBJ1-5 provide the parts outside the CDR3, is SQTIHQWPATLVQPVGSPLSLECTVEGTSNPNLYWYRQAAGRGLQLLFYSVGIGQISSEVPQNLSASRPQDRQFILSSKKLLLSDSGFYLCAWSVGGGFSNQPQHFGDGTRLSIL.

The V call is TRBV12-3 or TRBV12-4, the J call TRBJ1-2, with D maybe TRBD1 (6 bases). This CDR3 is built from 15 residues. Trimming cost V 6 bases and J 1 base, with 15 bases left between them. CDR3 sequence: CASSPAGQINYGYTF. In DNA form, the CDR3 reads TGTGCCAGCAGCCCAGCGGGACAAATTAACTATGGCTACACCTTC.

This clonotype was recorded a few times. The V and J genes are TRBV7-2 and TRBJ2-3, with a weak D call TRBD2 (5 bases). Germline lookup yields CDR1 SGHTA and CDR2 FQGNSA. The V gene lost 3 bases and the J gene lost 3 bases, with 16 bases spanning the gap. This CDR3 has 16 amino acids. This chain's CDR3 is CASSFNPLEVTDTQYF. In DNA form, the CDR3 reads TGTGCCAGCAGCTTTAACCCCTTGGAGGTGACAGATACGCAGTATTTT.

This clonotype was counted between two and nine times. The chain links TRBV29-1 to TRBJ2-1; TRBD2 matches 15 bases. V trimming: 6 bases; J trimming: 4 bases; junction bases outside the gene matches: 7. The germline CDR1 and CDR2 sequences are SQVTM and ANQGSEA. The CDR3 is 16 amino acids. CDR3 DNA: TGCAGCGTCAGGACTAGCGGGGGGGCTGCTTACAATGAGCAGTTCTTC. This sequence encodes CSVRTSGGAAYNEQFF.

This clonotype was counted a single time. The CDR3 nucleotides read TGTGCCAGCAGCTTTGAGGGGCTTTCACCCCTCCACTTT. Encoded protein: CASSFEGLSPLHF. This rearrangement joins TRBV7-2 to TRBJ1-6, with D maybe TRBD1 (5 bases). Trimming removed 3 bases at V and 9 bases at J, with 9 bases between. The germline gives CDR1 SGHTA, CDR2 FQGNSA. This CDR3 is 13 amino acids long.

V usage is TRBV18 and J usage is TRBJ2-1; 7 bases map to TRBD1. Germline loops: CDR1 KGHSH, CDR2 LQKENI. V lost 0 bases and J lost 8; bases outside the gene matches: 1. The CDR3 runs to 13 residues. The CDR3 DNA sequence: TGTGCCAGCTCACCACCGACAGGGTATGAGCAGTTCTTC. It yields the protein CASSPPTGYEQFF.